A single sample gave rise to the 15 T cell receptor beta chains below, sequenced in a study of CD8+ T cells in alopecia areata (dated by TCRdb to the late 2010s). Library preparation employed the immunoSEQ multiplex PCR assay. RNA was extracted from all samples and reverse transcribed into cDNA as template for TCR sequencing. Held by TCRdb, this immuneACCESS table contains in-frame sequences only and omits some clones. Under half of the omission traces to an unresolved V gene where checked; the cause of the rest is unknown. The sample includes 150,000 to 200,000 clones, with approximately 57% observed a single time. The ten largest make up 14% of the sample. What the time point label conveys for this sample: 20 to 30 weeks on oral tofacitinib. The sample's treatment or condition, from its label and the paper: oral pan-JAK inhibitor, 5-10 mg twice daily. This sample comprised CD4+ T cells sorted from blood, obtained at week 24, from a patient treated with tofacitinib. The receptors here all came from a human donor with alopecia areata.

J is TRBJ2-3 and V is TRBV6-5; no firm D call. This CDR3 has 12 residues. Germline V gene sequence: CDR1 MNHEY, CDR2 SVGAGI. Trimming left V 9 bases short and J 6 bases short, with 13 bases between. CDR3 protein: CASKARTDTQYF. The CDR3 region has the DNA TGTGCCAGTAAAGCACGGACCGATACGCAGTATTTT.

The chain carries TRBV9 and TRBJ1-3; possible D gene TRBD1, 6 bases. Germline CDR1 and CDR2: SGDLS and YYNGEE. This CDR3 has 14 residues. V lost 0 bases to trimming and J lost 5 bases, with 9 bases between them. This chain's CDR3 is CASSVDQGRNTIYF. In DNA form, the CDR3 reads TGTGCCAGCAGCGTAGACCAGGGGAGAAACACCATATATTTT.

The CDR3, as DNA: TGTGCCAGCAGTGACCAGGGTGTCGATGAGCAGTTCTTC. It yields the protein CASSDQGVDEQFF. V is TRBV2 and J is TRBJ2-1; maybe TRBD1 (5 bases). The V gene lost 3 bases and the J gene lost 8 bases, with 11 bases spanning the gap. CDR3 length equals 13 residues. Germline values: CDR1 SNHLY, CDR2 FYNNEI.

V is TRBV29-1 and J is TRBJ1-1; D is possibly TRBD1 (5 bases). CDR1 is SQVTM, CDR2 ANQGSEA, per germline. The CDR3 sequence is 12 residues long. CDR3 sequence (DNA): TGCAGTGCCCTTGTCGGGGGAATTGAAGCTTTCTTT. Its translation: CSALVGGIEAFF. Full variable domain (rest looked up from reference TRBV29-1 and TRBJ1-1): SAVISQKPSRDICQRGTSLTIQCQVDSQVTMMFWYRQQPGQSLTLIATANQGSEATYESGFVIDKFPISRPNLTFSTLTVSNMSPEDSSIYLCSALVGGIEAFFGQGTRLTVV.

The V and J genes are TRBV30 and TRBJ1-5, with D perhaps TRBD1 (6 bases). Germline CDR1 GTSNPN, CDR2 SVGIG (reference sequence). The length of the CDR3 is 13 residues. Trimming took off 5 bases at V and 0 bases at J, with 8 bases between the two ends. CDR3 bases: TGTGCCTGGGGACAGTATAGCAATCAGCCCCAGCATTTT. Protein product: CAWGQYSNQPQHF. The full variable domain, its missing parts supplied by reference TRBV30 and TRBJ1-5, is SQTIHQWPATLVQPVGSPLSLECTVEGTSNPNLYWYRQAAGRGLQLLFYSVGIGQISSEVPQNLSASRPQDRQFILSSKKLLLSDSGFYLCAWGQYSNQPQHFGDGTRLSIL.

V and J are TRBV30 and TRBJ1-4; D ambiguous. This CDR3 spans 12 amino acids. Germline V gives CDR1 GTSNPN, CDR2 SVGIG (reference sequence). With 2 bases removed from V and 3 bases from J, the gap between germline ends came to 4 bases. The CDR3: CAWSPPNEKLFF. The CDR3 DNA sequence: TGTGCCTGGAGTCCCCCTAATGAAAAACTGTTTTTT.

This clone was found a few times. The CDR3 sequence is CASSLQQVYEQYF. In DNA, the CDR3 is TGTGCCAGCAGTTTACAACAGGTTTACGAGCAGTACTTC. The chain combines TRBV28 with TRBJ2-7, with a tentative D call TRBD1 (5 bases). V gave up 2 bases and J gave up 4 bases, with 9 bases separating them. This CDR3 region has 13 residues. Germline CDR1 reads MDHEN; CDR2 reads SYDVKM.

The rearrangement joins TRBV6-1 to TRBJ2-2, with D unresolved. CDR1 is MNHNS and CDR2 is SASEGT in the germline V gene. Trimming took off 3 bases at V and 3 bases at J, with 11 bases between the two ends. CDR3 length equals 15 residues. The CDR3 DNA reads TGTGCCAGCAGTGAGGGCAGCCTGGACACCGGGGAGCTGTTTTTT. It is translated as CASSEGSLDTGELFF.

V is TRBV5-4 and J is TRBJ2-4; no firm D call. Per the germline V gene, CDR1 is SGHNT and CDR2 is YYREEE (reference sequence). The CDR3 contains 14 residues. Trimming removed 2 bases from V and 6 bases from J, with 12 bases in between. This chain's CDR3 is CASSLEKYGNIQYF. CDR3 sequence (DNA): TGTGCCAGCAGCTTAGAGAAATATGGAAACATTCAGTACTTC.

The chain uses TRBV6-6 and TRBJ1-5; TRBD1 matches at 7 bases. The CDR3 contains 10 residues. The germline V gene has CDR1 MNHNY and CDR2 SVGAGI (reference sequence). The J segment lost 11 bases and the V segment lost 8 bases, leaving 3 bases of the junction unmatched. CDR3 bases: TGTGCCAGCGGCGACAGGGCCCAGCATTTT. It encodes CASGDRAQHF.

This chain connects TRBV19 to TRBJ2-1; 13 nucleotides line up with TRBD2. The CDR3 contains 16 residues. Unmatched junction bases numbered 8, after V lost 3 bases and J lost 9 bases. The V gene's germline CDR1 is LNHDA and CDR2 SQIVND (reference sequence). In DNA, the CDR3 is TGTGCCAGTAGTATGGGACTAGCGGGGATACTGGGTGAGCAGTTCTTC. It yields the protein CASSMGLAGILGEQFF.

The rearrangement joins TRBV20-1 to TRBJ2-4; no clear D gene. The CDR3 covers 11 residues. Germline CDR1 DFQATT, CDR2 SNEGSKA (reference sequence). The CDR3 nucleotides are TGCAGCGCAGCGCGCTTGGGCATTCAGTACTTC. Residues: CSAARLGIQYF.

The chain couples TRBV6-5 to TRBJ1-6, with TRBD1 matching over 8 bases. Per germline, CDR1 MNHEY and CDR2 SVGAGI. CDR3 length equals 13 residues. With 6 bases clipped from V and 10 bases from J, the junction kept 5 bases outside the gene matches. DNA of the CDR3: TGTGCCAGCAGCAGGGGGCGTCGGTCACCCCTCCACTTT. Translation: CASSRGRRSPLHF.

In this sample, this clone turned up a few times. The rearrangement uses TRBV2 and TRBJ2-7, with D unresolved. The CDR3 is made up of 11 amino acids. CDR1 is SNHLY, CDR2 FYNNEI, per germline. V shed 6 bases and J shed 7 bases, with 10 bases lying between them. CDR3 sequence: CASRDPGEQYF. The CDR3 coding sequence is TGTGCCAGCAGGGACCCTGGGGAGCAGTACTTC.

The chain couples TRBV13 to TRBJ2-5; tentatively, D is TRBD1 (8 bases). Trimming took 4 bases from V and 4 from J, leaving 16 bases between them. The CDR3 has 15 residues. Looked up from germline, CDR1 is PRHDT and CDR2 is FYEKMQ (reference sequence). The DNA for the CDR3 is TGTGCCAGCAGCTCGGAGCGGGACAGGCGAGAGACCCAGTACTTC. Its translation is CASSSERDRRETQYF.